The subject of this entry is one T cell receptor beta chain. Its target is not known. iRepertoire HTBI primers and Arm-PCR of CDR3 regions built TCR beta libraries. TCRdb called the multiplex PCR reads again in MiXCR, with one record for every CDR3 protein. The table shows approximately 500,000 distinct CDR3 sequences, with about 22% occurring only once. Germline V gene lookup returns CDR1 SNHLY and CDR2 FYNNEI. The CDR3 runs 11 residues. Deletions cut 8 bases from V and 8 bases from J, with 7 bases between. Stated time point: persistent/refractory GD, antithyroid drugs over 5 years with positive TRAb. Preparation of the TCR library used RNA extracted from PBMCs. This entry is derived from a study of regulatory T cells in long-lasting Graves disease. Study overall: Positivity for TSH receptor antibodies plus over 5 years of antithyroid drugs meant persistent Graves' disease.

Study-level points and caveats: TRBV28 was favored in persistent disease, as were TRBJ1-2 and TRBJ2-5. Comparison showed that persistent patients shared more public clonotypes (about 3,000) than new patients (roughly 1,000).

The V call is TRBV2, the J call TRBJ1-6; D remains unclear. The clonotype comes from a female donor with Graves disease. The sequencing used peripheral blood mononuclear cells (PBMCs), collected when the disease was refractory, from a patient treated with antithyroid drugs. In DNA, the CDR3 is TGTGCCAGCCGTCAGGATTCACCCCTCCACTTT. Encoded protein: CASRQDSPLHF.